This entry concerns a single T cell receptor (beta chain). These data originate in a study of shared T cell receptors in the human thymus. Germline CDR1 and CDR2: LNHNV and YYDKDF (reference sequence). Trimming at V came to 0 bases and at J to 4 bases, leaving 9 bases not matched to a gene. The CDR3 spans 16 residues. The repertoire was sequenced with immunoSEQ multiplex PCR; TCRdb's copy has only in-frame clones and lacks some. This sample has about 660,000 clones, with roughly 90% found just once. These data were also reused for a study on human thymus T cells. From that second work: In thymic and blood repertoires alike, V and J usage looked biased.

Sequenced: thymocytes. This chain uses TRBV15 with TRBJ2-7, with 7 positions matching TRBD2. The source of this sequence is a boy in the first two years of life with a congenital heart defect. As DNA, the CDR3 is TGTGCCACCAGCAGAGATGATGGCGGGAGTGAGTACGAGCAGTACTTC. This sequence encodes CATSRDDGGSEYEQYF.